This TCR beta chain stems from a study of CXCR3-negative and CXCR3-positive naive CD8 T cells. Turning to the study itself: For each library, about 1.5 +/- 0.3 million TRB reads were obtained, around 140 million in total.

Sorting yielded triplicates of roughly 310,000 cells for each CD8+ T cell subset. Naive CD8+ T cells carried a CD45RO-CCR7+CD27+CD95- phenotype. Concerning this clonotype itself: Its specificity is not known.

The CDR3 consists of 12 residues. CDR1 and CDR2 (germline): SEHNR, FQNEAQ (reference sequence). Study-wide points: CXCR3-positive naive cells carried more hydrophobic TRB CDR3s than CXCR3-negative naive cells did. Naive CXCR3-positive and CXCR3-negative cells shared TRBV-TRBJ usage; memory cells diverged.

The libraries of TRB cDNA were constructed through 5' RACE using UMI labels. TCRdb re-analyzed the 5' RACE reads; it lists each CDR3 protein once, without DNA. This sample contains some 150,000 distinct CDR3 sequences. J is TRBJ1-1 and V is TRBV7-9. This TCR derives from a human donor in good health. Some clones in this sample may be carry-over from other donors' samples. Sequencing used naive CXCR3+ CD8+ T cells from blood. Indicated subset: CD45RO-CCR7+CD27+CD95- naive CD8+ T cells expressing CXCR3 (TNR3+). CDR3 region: CASTIAGLEAFF.